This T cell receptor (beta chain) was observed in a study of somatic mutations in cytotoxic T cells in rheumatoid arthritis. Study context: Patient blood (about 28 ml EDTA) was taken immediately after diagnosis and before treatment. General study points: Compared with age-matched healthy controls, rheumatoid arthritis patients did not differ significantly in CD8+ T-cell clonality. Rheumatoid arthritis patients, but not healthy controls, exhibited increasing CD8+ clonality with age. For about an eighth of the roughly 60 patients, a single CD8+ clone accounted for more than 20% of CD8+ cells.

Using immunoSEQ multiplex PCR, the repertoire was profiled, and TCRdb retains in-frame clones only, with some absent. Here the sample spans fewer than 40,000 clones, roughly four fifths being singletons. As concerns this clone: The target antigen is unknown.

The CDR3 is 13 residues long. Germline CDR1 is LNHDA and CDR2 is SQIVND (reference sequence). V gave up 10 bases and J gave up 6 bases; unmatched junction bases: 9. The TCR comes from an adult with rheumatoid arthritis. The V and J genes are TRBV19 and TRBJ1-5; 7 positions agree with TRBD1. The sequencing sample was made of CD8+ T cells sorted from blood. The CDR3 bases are TGTGCCACCAGGGAGGGGGCCGGTCAGCCCCAGCATTTT. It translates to CATREGAGQPQHF.